The clone carrying this T cell receptor (beta chain) was observed a few times. No antigen is known for it. The sample comes from a study of identical twins. The study, taken as a whole, reports: Out-of-frame sharing of TCR alpha in monozygotic twins was underestimated by models. High-abundance cord blood beta clonotypes had fewer insertions; memory repertoires showed none.

MiXCR, run by TCRdb on the 5' RACE reads, gives a single entry per CDR3 protein. The sample shows 200,000 to 250,000 distinct CDR3 sequences, roughly an eighth of them seen only once. V shed 6 bases, J shed 7 bases, and the junction held 9 bases outside the gene matches. The CDR3 has 14 amino acids. These sequences were also reported in another study, on yellow fever vaccine responses in identical twins.

Sample: memory (CD45RO+) T cells sorted from blood. J is TRBJ2-1 and V is TRBV12-3 or TRBV12-4; 7 bases align to TRBD1. The TCR was taken from a woman aged 18 to 35 in good health. The DNA for the CDR3 is TGTGCCAGCAGGAAGACAGGGATTTTAAATGAGCAGTTCTTC. It is translated as CASRKTGILNEQFF.